Below are 11 T cell receptor beta chains sequenced from a single sample in a study of shared clonotypes between healthy human individuals. TCRdb keeps only in-frame clones here, not all; method: immunoSEQ multiplex PCR. This sample carries millions of clones, 80% to 95% of them seen once, and the ten largest clones take 0.39%. Input material: naive CD4+ T cells from PBMCs. As for subset: CD45RA+ positively selected. These receptor sequences come from a man younger than 35 in good health. Some clones in this sample may be carry-over from other donors' samples.

V usage is TRBV19 and J usage is TRBJ2-1; 7 bases match TRBD2. CDR3 length: 14 amino acids. V lost 4 bases and J lost 7; bases outside the gene matches: 7. CDR1 LNHDA and CDR2 SQIVND come from the germline V gene (reference sequence). The CDR3 here is CASSTGTMSNEQFF. The CDR3 DNA reads as TGTGCCAGTAGTACAGGGACTATGTCGAATGAGCAGTTCTTC.

The chain recombines TRBV5-1 with TRBJ2-5; TRBD1 matches 9 bases. Looked up from germline, CDR1 is SGHRS and CDR2 is YFSETQ. There are 16 residues in the CDR3. The J segment lost 5 bases and the V segment lost 0 bases, leaving 8 bases of the junction unmatched. CDR3: CASSLAGTGLGETQYF. The CDR3 DNA sequence: TGCGCCAGCAGCTTGGCCGGGACAGGGTTGGGGGAGACCCAGTACTTC.

A few counts support this clone. Other DNA sequences within the sample encode an identical CDR3. The V gene is TRBV7-3, the J gene TRBJ1-1; D unclear. The CDR3 totals 13 residues. V was cut by 1 base and J by 0 bases, with 3 bases left in between. Germline V lookup: CDR1 SGHTA, CDR2 FQGTGA. DNA of the CDR3: TGTGCCAGCAGCTTAAGCGTGAACACTGAAGCTTTCTTT. Translating gives CASSLSVNTEAFF.

The chain employs TRBV11-2 and TRBJ2-5; no firm D call. Germline-derived CDR1 and CDR2 are SGHAT and FQNNGV. CDR3 length: 11 amino acids. Trimming stripped 8 bases from V and 1 base from J, with 5 bases between. CDR3 in amino acids: CASGSQETQYF. The CDR3 DNA reads as TGTGCCAGCGGGTCCCAAGAGACCCAGTACTTC.

This rearrangement joins TRBV7-2 to TRBJ2-3; D uncertain. V was trimmed by 5 bases and J by 1 base, leaving 16 bases between them. The length of the CDR3 is 16 residues. Germline lookup yields CDR1 SGHTA and CDR2 FQGNSA. The CDR3 region is CASSLLGRSGTDTQYF. In nucleotides, the CDR3 is TGTGCCAGCAGCCTACTGGGCAGGTCGGGCACAGATACGCAGTATTTT.

The chain recombines TRBV4-1 with TRBJ1-5, with D tentatively TRBD1 (6 bases). The CDR3 spans 17 residues. CDR1 and CDR2 from the germline V gene are MGHRA and YSYEKL. V was clipped by 0 bases and J by 0 bases, with 12 bases between them. CDR3: CASSQEDRPYSNQPQHF. In nucleotides, the CDR3 is TGCGCCAGCAGCCAAGAGGACAGACCATATAGCAATCAGCCCCAGCATTTT.

The chain uses TRBV28 and TRBJ2-7, with D perhaps matching TRBD2 (5 bases). The CDR3 is 16 residues long. Germline loops: CDR1 MDHEN, CDR2 SYDVKM. The V gene lost 5 bases and the J gene lost 6 bases, with 23 bases spanning the gap. The CDR3 DNA is TGTGCCAGCAGTGGGGAAAATCAAAGGGCCCGGGGCGAGCAGTACTTC. Translating gives CASSGENQRARGEQYF.

This clone came up a few times. V and J are TRBV30 and TRBJ1-3; no firm D call. The length of the CDR3 is 14 residues. The V end lost 0 bases, the J end lost 2 bases, and 8 bases lay between the germline ends. Looked up from germline, CDR1 is GTSNPN and CDR2 is SVGIG (reference sequence). CDR3 DNA: TGTGCCTGGAGTGTAACTGGGACTGGAAACACCATATATTTT. It is translated as CAWSVTGTGNTIYF.

The V and J genes are TRBV11-1 and TRBJ2-1; either TRBD1 or TRBD2 may fit D (7 bases each). The V end lost 6 bases, the J end lost 7 bases, and 22 bases lay between the germline ends. The CDR3 runs to 16 residues. CDR1 and CDR2 (germline): SGHAT, FQDESV (reference sequence). The CDR3: CASSDRDYRLGNEQFF. CDR3 coding DNA: TGTGCCAGCAGTGACAGGGACTATCGCTTGGGGAATGAGCAGTTCTTC.

Notes on this clone: The identical CDR3 is also encoded by other nucleotide sequences in the sample. The chain is built from TRBV20-1 and TRBJ2-3, with no clear D. Germline V lookup: CDR1 DFQATT, CDR2 SNEGSKA (reference sequence). V lost 3 bases, J lost 5 bases, and 6 bases lay in between. The CDR3 contains 11 residues. CDR3 nucleotides: TGCAGTGCTAGGGATTTAGATACGCAGTATTTT. Residues: CSARDLDTQYF.

The rearrangement uses TRBV6-5 and TRBJ2-7, with D tentatively TRBD1 (6 bases). The CDR3 consists of 12 residues. Germline assignment: CDR1 MNHEY and CDR2 SVGAGI. Trimming shortened V by 2 bases and J by 6 bases, and 8 bases separated the two germline ends. The CDR3, as DNA: TGTGCCAGCAGTTACACAGGGCGCGAGCAGTACTTC. Amino acid sequence: CASSYTGREQYF.